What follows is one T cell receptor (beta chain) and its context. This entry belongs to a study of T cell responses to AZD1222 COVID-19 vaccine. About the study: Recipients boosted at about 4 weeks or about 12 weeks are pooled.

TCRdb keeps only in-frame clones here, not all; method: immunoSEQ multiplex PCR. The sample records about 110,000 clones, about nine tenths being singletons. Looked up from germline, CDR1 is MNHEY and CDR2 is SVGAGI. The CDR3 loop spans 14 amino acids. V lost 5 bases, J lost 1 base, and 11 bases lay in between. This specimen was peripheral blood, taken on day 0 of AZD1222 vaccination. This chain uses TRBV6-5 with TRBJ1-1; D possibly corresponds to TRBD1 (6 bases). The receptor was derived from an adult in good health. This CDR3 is CASSRTEGNTEAFF. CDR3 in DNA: TGTGCCAGCAGTCGGACAGAGGGGAACACTGAAGCTTTCTTT.